The rows below give T cell receptor beta chains drawn from one sample of a study of blood T cell repertoires in COVID-19. Using immunoSEQ multiplex PCR, the repertoire was profiled, and TCRdb retains in-frame clones only, with some absent. The data contain hundreds of thousands of clones, 80% to 90% of them singletons. The specimen sequenced was peripheral blood. Every receptor here comes from a woman in her sixties with COVID-19, enrolled during active disease. Both conserved end residues are part of each CDR3. A D gene is named only where the DNA matches it firmly. Rows give clone size only sometimes, using once, few, many, or a class for an expanded clone.

DNA: TGTGCCAGTAGTTCCCTAAACTCCTACTCCTACAATGAGCAGTTCTTC
CDR3: CASSSLNSYSYNEQFF
D: NA
V: TRBV19
J: TRBJ2-1
size: NA

DNA: TGTGCCACCGCCGGGACAGTCACTACAATTCCCATGAACACTGAAGCTTTCTTT
CDR3: CATAGTVTTIPMNTEAFF
D: TRBD1
V: TRBV5-5
J: TRBJ1-1
size: NA

DNA: TGTGCCAGCAGCCAATTTCACGGGGGGCCACCGAACACCGGGGAGCTGTTTTTT
CDR3: CASSQFHGGPPNTGELFF
D: NA
V: TRBV4-2
J: TRBJ2-2
size: NA

DNA: TGTGCCAGCAGTTCCAAGACAGGGAATCAGCCCCAGCATTTT
CDR3: CASSSKTGNQPQHF
D: TRBD1
V: TRBV27
J: TRBJ1-5
size: once

DNA: TGTGCTAGTGGTCCCGGACAGGGTAGCTCCTACGAGCAGTACTTC
CDR3: CASGPGQGSSYEQYF
D: TRBD1
V: TRBV12-5
J: TRBJ2-7
size: NA

DNA: TGCGCCAGCAGTGAGGAAGAGGGCAGATTGGTGAACACTGAAGCTTTCTTT
CDR3: CASSEEEGRLVNTEAFF
D: NA
V: TRBV10-2
J: TRBJ1-1
size: NA

DNA: TGTGCCAGCAGCCCAGGGGGACCCTACGAGCAGTACTTC
CDR3: CASSPGGPYEQYF
D: TRBD1
V: TRBV7-2
J: TRBJ2-7
size: NA

DNA: TGCGCCAGCAGCCATGCTGGACAGAATGAAAAACTGTTTTTT
CDR3: CASSHAGQNEKLFF
D: NA
V: TRBV4-1
J: TRBJ1-4
size: NA

DNA: TGTGCCTGGAGTAGAAACGGAGACTTTAACTATGGCTACACCTTC
CDR3: CAWSRNGDFNYGYTF
D: NA
V: TRBV30
J: TRBJ1-2
size: NA

DNA: TGTGCCAGCAGCCGCCACAAACAGGGCTTCGTAGGCCGGCGGTTCCCCGGGGAGCTGTTTTTT
CDR3: CASSRHKQGFVGRRFPGELFF
D: NA
V: TRBV4-2
J: TRBJ2-2
size: NA

DNA: TGTGCCAGCAGCCCAGATTATGGCTACACCTTC
CDR3: CASSPDYGYTF
D: NA
V: TRBV28
J: TRBJ1-2
size: once

DNA: TGCGCCAGCAGCTTGGCCCTCGCAGGGAATGATGAAAAACTGTTTTTT
CDR3: CASSLALAGNDEKLFF
D: NA
V: TRBV5-1
J: TRBJ1-4
size: NA

DNA: TGCGCCAGCAGCCCCCCGGACAGGGTAGATTCACCCCTCCACTTT
CDR3: CASSPPDRVDSPLHF
D: TRBD1
V: TRBV4-1
J: TRBJ1-6
size: NA

DNA: TGTGCCAGCAGTCCGCACTTTTATGGCTACACCTTC
CDR3: CASSPHFYGYTF
D: NA
V: TRBV12-3/TRBV12-4
J: TRBJ1-2
size: NA

DNA: TGTGCCAGCAGCGTAGTCCCGGGGAGTGAGCAGTTCTTC
CDR3: CASSVVPGSEQFF
D: NA
V: TRBV9
J: TRBJ2-1
size: NA

DNA: TGTGCCAGCAGACCCACCCAATGGGGCTTGGGCTACACCTTC
CDR3: CASRPTQWGLGYTF
D: NA
V: TRBV3-1/TRBV3-2
J: TRBJ1-2
size: NA

DNA: TGTGCCAGCAGTTTCGGGTTCAACCGGCCCCAGCATTTT
CDR3: CASSFGFNRPQHF
D: NA
V: TRBV28
J: TRBJ1-5
size: NA

DNA: TGCAGCATACGAGCAAGCTCCTACAATGAGCAGTTCTTC
CDR3: CSIRASSYNEQFF
D: NA
V: TRBV29-1
J: TRBJ2-1
size: NA

DNA: TGTGCCAGCACCGGGACTAGCGAAACAGATACGCAGTATTTT
CDR3: CASTGTSETDTQYF
D: TRBD2
V: TRBV2
J: TRBJ2-3
size: NA

DNA: TGTGCCAGTAGTATAGACCGGACAGGCCTTAGCAATCAGCCCCAGCATTTT
CDR3: CASSIDRTGLSNQPQHF
D: TRBD1
V: TRBV19
J: TRBJ1-5
size: NA

DNA: TGTGCCAGCTCACCAGAAGATAGGGGGCGAGCTTTCTTT
CDR3: CASSPEDRGRAFF
D: TRBD1
V: TRBV18
J: TRBJ1-1
size: NA

DNA: TGTGCCAGCAGTTTCAAAGGGGTCGGAGCTTTCTTT
CDR3: CASSFKGVGAFF
D: NA
V: TRBV3-1/TRBV3-2
J: TRBJ1-1
size: NA

DNA: TGTGCTAGTGGTTCGTTGCAGAAGTCCGAGCAGTTCTTC
CDR3: CASGSLQKSEQFF
D: NA
V: TRBV12-5
J: TRBJ2-1
size: NA

DNA: TGTGCCAGCAGCTTTGATGGGCGACAGGAAGATACGCAGTATTTT
CDR3: CASSFDGRQEDTQYF
D: NA
V: TRBV7-3
J: TRBJ2-3
size: NA

DNA: TGCGCCAGCAGACCGGGACAGATTTTAATTAACACTGAAGCTTTCTTT
CDR3: CASRPGQILINTEAFF
D: TRBD1
V: TRBV5-1
J: TRBJ1-1
size: NA

DNA: TGTGCCAGCACCCCCGGCGGGGCGGGAGATACGCAGTATTTT
CDR3: CASTPGGAGDTQYF
D: NA
V: TRBV28
J: TRBJ2-3
size: NA

DNA: TGTGCCAGCAGTTTTATGGCTAGCGGGAACAATGAGCAGTTCTTC
CDR3: CASSFMASGNNEQFF
D: TRBD2
V: TRBV27
J: TRBJ2-1
size: NA

DNA: TGTGCCACCGGGGGGACAGAAAACACTGAAGCTTTCTTT
CDR3: CATGGTENTEAFF
D: TRBD1
V: TRBV24-1
J: TRBJ1-1
size: few

DNA: TGTGCCAGCAGCTTGACAGGGGGCGTAGGGCCCCAGCATTTT
CDR3: CASSLTGGVGPQHF
D: TRBD1
V: TRBV7-3
J: TRBJ1-5
size: NA

DNA: TGTGCCTGGAGCCACCCTAGGAGTCACCGGGGAGAGACCCAGTACTTC
CDR3: CAWSHPRSHRGETQYF
D: NA
V: TRBV30
J: TRBJ2-5
size: NA

DNA: TGTGCCAGCAGCTTAGATCGACGGGGAGAGCAGTACTTC
CDR3: CASSLDRRGEQYF
D: NA
V: TRBV11-2
J: TRBJ2-7
size: NA

DNA: TGTGCCAGCAGCTCCCAAAGTCGCCGGGGCGAGCAGTACTTC
CDR3: CASSSQSRRGEQYF
D: NA
V: TRBV7-8
J: TRBJ2-7
size: NA

DNA: TGTGCCACTAGCGGGGGGGGTAATGAGCAGTTCTTC
CDR3: CATSGGGNEQFF
D: TRBD2
V: TRBV6-5
J: TRBJ2-1
size: NA

DNA: TGTGCCAGCTCACCCCAGAGGGCCGAGCAGTACTTC
CDR3: CASSPQRAEQYF
D: NA
V: TRBV18
J: TRBJ2-7
size: NA

DNA: TGTGCCAGCAGTTTATCAGGCATGGAGCTGTTTTTT
CDR3: CASSLSGMELFF
D: NA
V: TRBV12-3/TRBV12-4
J: TRBJ2-2
size: NA

DNA: TGTGCCAGCAGTGAAAGGGGGTGGAAAGGACAGGCCTACGAGCAGTACTTC
CDR3: CASSERGWKGQAYEQYF
D: TRBD1
V: TRBV2
J: TRBJ2-7
size: NA

DNA: TGTGCCAGCAGCTTGGATGTCAGGGGGCAAGGCTACACCTTC
CDR3: CASSLDVRGQGYTF
D: TRBD1
V: TRBV5-6
J: TRBJ1-2
size: few

DNA: TGCGCCAGCAGCCAACAGGACAGGGAGGGCGAGCAGTACTTC
CDR3: CASSQQDREGEQYF
D: NA
V: TRBV4-1
J: TRBJ2-7
size: NA

DNA: TGTGCCAGCAGCGATCGATCGGGACTGGAGCAGTTCTTC
CDR3: CASSDRSGLEQFF
D: NA
V: TRBV9
J: TRBJ2-1
size: few

DNA: TGTGCCAGCAGCCTAGCGGGGCTCACAGATACGCAGTATTTT
CDR3: CASSLAGLTDTQYF
D: TRBD2
V: TRBV7-2
J: TRBJ2-3
size: NA

DNA: TGTGCCAGCAGGAAGGTGGGCCGGACCGGGGAGCTGTTTTTT
CDR3: CASRKVGRTGELFF
D: NA
V: TRBV9
J: TRBJ2-2
size: NA

DNA: TGTGCCAGTAGTACCATACAGCTGAACACTGAAGCTTTCTTT
CDR3: CASSTIQLNTEAFF
D: NA
V: TRBV19
J: TRBJ1-1
size: NA

DNA: TGTGCCAGCAGTCCCGCCCTGGACAGGGTGGAAGGCTACACCTTC
CDR3: CASSPALDRVEGYTF
D: TRBD1
V: TRBV2
J: TRBJ1-2
size: once

DNA: TGTGCCAGCAGTCCCGGGACAGGGGGCGCGTCTAATTCACCCCTCCACTTT
CDR3: CASSPGTGGASNSPLHF
D: TRBD1
V: TRBV2
J: TRBJ1-6
size: once

DNA: TGCGCCAGCAGCAGGGGGAACACTGAAGCTTTCTTT
CDR3: CASSRGNTEAFF
D: NA
V: TRBV5-1
J: TRBJ1-1
size: NA

DNA: TGTGCCAGCAGCCGAGACAGGGGGGAAAACTATGGCTACACCTTC
CDR3: CASSRDRGENYGYTF
D: TRBD1
V: TRBV7-9
J: TRBJ1-2
size: NA

DNA: TGTGCCAGCAGCTTAGGAGGGGCGAACACTGAAGCTTTCTTT
CDR3: CASSLGGANTEAFF
D: NA
V: TRBV7-3
J: TRBJ1-1
size: NA

DNA: TGTGCCAGCAGTTTAGCGGGGGGGCATGATACGCAGTATTTT
CDR3: CASSLAGGHDTQYF
D: TRBD2
V: TRBV28
J: TRBJ2-3
size: NA